Listed here is a single T cell receptor (beta chain). Seattle patient enrollment occurred during active infection, with longitudinal follow-up thereafter. Authors' methods: Counts of nucleated cells, estimated from reference gene primer amplification, were obtained. The method was immunoSEQ multiplex PCR; TCRdb's version includes in-frame clones alone and lacks a portion of them. V and J calls and clone size are those listed in that table; D and trimming were worked out from the DNA. Counted here are some 350,000 clones, roughly 90% occurring once; the ten biggest clones make up about 7.3%. The sample belongs to a study of blood T cell repertoires in COVID-19. Across the whole study: Some COVID-19 samples were acute and others convalescent; all came from the United States, Italy and Spain.

This CDR3 is 15 amino acids long. The trim removed 4 bases at V and 4 bases at J, leaving 1 base unmatched. Germline CDR1 is LNHDA and CDR2 is SQIVND (reference sequence). The origin of this receptor is a woman aged 70-85 years with COVID-19, enrolled during active disease. Sequenced input: peripheral blood. The chain carries TRBV19 and TRBJ2-2; TRBD1 agrees at 12 bases. DNA for the CDR3: TGTGCCAGTAGTACGGGACAGGGGGCCACCGGGGAGCTGTTTTTT. Translation: CASSTGQGATGELFF.